A single sample is the source of the 26 T cell receptor beta chains below, sequenced in a study of cytomegalovirus exposure and HLA in healthy donors. PCR primers comprised 60 Vbeta and 13 Jbeta primers. This table comes from immunoSEQ multiplex PCR, and its TCRdb copy is limited to in-frame clones, with some not included. The sample has 120,000 to 150,000 clones; roughly 77% are singletons. The material sequenced was PBMCs. These receptors were collected from a female donor in good health and CMV-seronegative.

This clone was detected only once. The rearrangement uses TRBV18 and TRBJ2-2, with TRBD2 as a possible D gene (5 bases). Germline CDR1 is KGHSH and CDR2 is LQKENI. The CDR3 covers 14 residues. V lost 3 bases to trimming and J lost 5 bases, with 10 bases between them. The CDR3 bases are TGTGCCAGCTCACCTTTCGGGGAAACCGGGGAGCTGTTTTTT. It codes for CASSPFGETGELFF.

This clone appeared once. The rearrangement links TRBV6-5 to TRBJ1-5; maybe TRBD1 (5 bases). Trimming removed 2 bases at V and 6 bases at J, with 8 bases between. This CDR3 has 13 amino acids. CDR1 MNHEY and CDR2 SVGAGI come from the germline V gene. The CDR3 loop is CASSYSRAQPQHF. The CDR3 DNA sequence: TGTGCCAGCAGTTACAGCAGGGCTCAGCCCCAGCATTTT.

This rearrangement joins TRBV4-3 to TRBJ2-2; TRBD2 aligns across 8 bases. The germline gives CDR1 LGHNA, CDR2 YSLEER. With 3 bases clipped from V and 9 bases from J, the junction kept 3 bases outside the gene matches. This CDR3 spans 13 amino acids. The CDR3 here is CASSQSGGRELFF. DNA of the CDR3: TGCGCCAGCAGCCAGTCGGGGGGGAGGGAGCTGTTTTTT.

This clone was found once. The J gene is TRBJ2-1, the V gene TRBV7-2; 10 nucleotides line up with TRBD2. The CDR3 length is 16 residues. Germline CDR1 reads SGHTA; CDR2 reads FQGNSA. Trimming at V came to 5 bases and at J to 10 bases, leaving 14 bases not matched to a gene. In nucleotides, the CDR3 is TGTGCCAGCAGCCCGGTAGCGGGAGGTAAATGGGGGGAGCAGTTCTTC. Protein product: CASSPVAGGKWGEQFF.

CDR3 coding DNA: TGCGCCAGCAGCCAAGATCACCCTCCGCTAGCGGGAGGGTTGGAGACCCAGTACTTC. This translates into CASSQDHPPLAGGLETQYF. The genes are TRBV4-3 and TRBJ2-5; 12 nucleotides agree with TRBD2. The CDR3 consists of 19 residues. V shed 0 bases and J 5 bases; nucleotides not matched to a gene: 13. Germline CDR1 LGHNA, CDR2 YSLEER.

The chain carries TRBV12-5 and TRBJ2-7; 12 positions match TRBD2. Germline loops: CDR1 LGHNT, CDR2 FRNRAP. The CDR3 totals 17 residues. Trimming cost V 4 bases and J 0 bases; bases outside gene matches: 7. The CDR3 reads CASGSPRLAGDSYEQYF. CDR3 nucleotide sequence: TGTGCTAGTGGTTCCCCTCGACTAGCGGGAGACTCCTACGAGCAGTACTTC. The variable domain in full, with the rest retrieved from reference TRBV12-5 and TRBJ2-7, is DARVTQTPRHKVTEMGQEVTMRCQPILGHNTVFWYRQTMMQGLELLAYFRNRAPLDDSGMPKDRFSAEMPDATLATLKIQPSEPRDSAVYFCASGSPRLAGDSYEQYFGPGTRLTVT.

The J gene is TRBJ1-2, the V gene TRBV11-3; 10 nucleotides agree with TRBD1. There are 15 residues in the CDR3. In germline, CDR1 is SGHNT, CDR2 YENEEA. Trimming at V came to 4 bases and at J to 4 bases, leaving 6 bases not matched to a gene. The CDR3 protein is CASSSRQGASYGYTF. CDR3 DNA: TGTGCCAGCAGCTCCCGACAGGGGGCAAGCTATGGCTACACCTTC.

A single count supports this clone. The genes are TRBV2 and TRBJ1-6, with 7 bases identical to TRBD1. The CDR3 contains 18 residues. The germline gives CDR1 SNHLY, CDR2 FYNNEI. With V trimmed by 2 bases and J by 7 bases, 14 bases remained unmatched. The CDR3 sequence: CASSERGQGESWNSPLHF. The CDR3 DNA sequence: TGTGCCAGCAGTGAAAGGGGTCAGGGGGAAAGTTGGAATTCACCCCTCCACTTT. Filled out from reference TRBV2 and TRBJ1-6, the complete variable domain reads EPEVTQTPSHQVTQMGQEVILRCVPISNHLYFYWYRQILGQKVEFLVSFYNNEISEKSEIFDDQFSVERPDGSNFTLKIRSTKLEDSAMYFCASSERGQGESWNSPLHFGNGTRLTVT.

This clone was counted between two and nine times. The chain joins TRBV30 to TRBJ1-4; no definite D call. The CDR3 sequence is 13 residues long. V was trimmed by 0 bases and J by 5 bases, leaving 7 bases between them. Germline CDR1 is GTSNPN and CDR2 is SVGIG (reference sequence). In DNA form, the CDR3 reads TGTGCCTGGAGTGTATCGGGAAATGAAAAACTGTTTTTT. It encodes CAWSVSGNEKLFF.

In this sample, this clone turned up a few times. V and J are TRBV4-3 and TRBJ2-7; TRBD1 agrees at 8 bases. The germline CDR1 and CDR2 sequences are LGHNA and YSLEER. This CDR3 comprises 14 residues. V was clipped by 4 bases and J by 6 bases; unmatched bases: 8. The DNA of the CDR3 is TGCGCCAGCAGCCCGAGCGCAGGGGGCGGCGAGCAGTACTTC. Its translation is CASSPSAGGGEQYF.

The rearrangement uses TRBV2 and TRBJ1-2, with 7 positions matching TRBD1. Trimming cost V 5 bases and J 6 bases; bases outside gene matches: 0. This CDR3 contains 11 residues. Germline CDR1 SNHLY, CDR2 FYNNEI. CDR3 DNA: TGTGCCAGCAGTACAGGGGATGGCTACACCTTC. This encodes CASSTGDGYTF.

The chain has TRBV6-6 and TRBJ2-7; D call uncertain. CDR1 and CDR2 (germline): MNHNY, SVGAGI (reference sequence). CDR3 size: 15 residues. The V gene lost 5 bases and the J gene lost 1 base, with 15 bases spanning the gap. The CDR3 sequence is CASSPGSLRSYEQYF. The CDR3, as DNA: TGTGCCAGCAGTCCCGGGTCTCTTCGGTCCTACGAGCAGTACTTC.

CDR3 region: CASSLGSQGYFEKLFF. In DNA, the CDR3 is TGTGCCAGCAGCTTAGGTAGCCAGGGTTATTTCGAAAAACTGTTTTTT. This rearrangement joins TRBV5-4 to TRBJ1-4, with D possibly TRBD1 on 5 matching bases. This CDR3 contains 16 residues. V gave up 2 bases and J gave up 8 bases, with 19 bases separating them. Per germline, CDR1 SGHNT and CDR2 YYREEE (reference sequence).

The CDR3 nucleotides read TGTGCCAGCAGCCTACTTTCTATGATGAACACTGAAGCTTTCTTT. Translated, it gives CASSLLSMMNTEAFF. The rearrangement links TRBV7-9 to TRBJ1-1; the D is unclear. The CDR3 loop spans 15 amino acids. Germline CDR1 is SEHNR and CDR2 is FQNEAQ (reference sequence). With 5 bases removed from V and 0 bases from J, the gap between germline ends came to 13 bases.

There are a few counts of this clone. The chain is built from TRBV16 and TRBJ1-1; D not resolved. There are 13 residues in the CDR3. Trimming left V 0 bases short and J 7 bases short, with 9 bases between. Germline values: CDR1 KGHSY, CDR2 FQNENV. The CDR3 loop reads CASSQSGRLEAFF. The CDR3 DNA follows: TGTGCCAGCAGCCAATCGGGGAGACTTGAAGCTTTCTTT.

V and J are TRBV5-1 and TRBJ1-2; TRBD1 agrees at 7 bases. Germline-derived CDR1 and CDR2 are SGHRS and YFSETQ. CDR3 size: 14 residues. After removal of 4 bases from V and 3 bases from J, the junction contained 6 bases not matched to a gene. The CDR3 region has the DNA TGCGCCAGCAGCGTTCAGGGGGGCGACTATGGCTACACCTTC. This translates into CASSVQGGDYGYTF.

The chain uses TRBV10-3 and TRBJ1-1; D is perhaps TRBD1 (5 bases). Germline loops: CDR1 ENHRY, CDR2 SYGVKD. The V end was cut by 0 bases, the J end by 4 bases, with 12 bases between. There are 15 residues in the CDR3. CDR3 sequence (DNA): TGTGCCATCAGTGAGTCGGACATAATGGTCACTGAAGCTTTCTTT. Its protein is CAISESDIMVTEAFF.

V and J are TRBV28 and TRBJ1-5; no reliable D call. The V end was cut by 2 bases, the J end by 1 base, with 12 bases between. CDR3 length: 16 residues. CDR1 and CDR2 from the germline V gene are MDHEN and SYDVKM. The CDR3 is CASSLIGRLSNQPQHF. DNA for the CDR3: TGTGCCAGCAGTTTAATCGGCAGGCTGAGCAATCAGCCCCAGCATTTT.

The J gene is TRBJ1-1, the V gene TRBV11-3; D remains unclear. V was clipped by 4 bases and J by 1 base, with 10 bases between them. In germline, CDR1 is SGHNT, CDR2 YENEEA. There are 14 residues in the CDR3. The CDR3 DNA is TGTGCCAGCAGCTCCATCGCGGGGAACACTGAAGCTTTCTTT. Its translation: CASSSIAGNTEAFF.

This clone was seen a single time. The chain uses TRBV18 and TRBJ1-4; D gene ambiguous. CDR1 and CDR2 (germline): KGHSH, LQKENI. V was pared by 2 bases and J by 5 bases, with 15 bases between. CDR3 length: 16 amino acids. The DNA of the CDR3 is TGTGCCAGCTCACCAGACATGGGCGATTCCAATGAAAAACTGTTTTTT. As protein: CASSPDMGDSNEKLFF.

The CDR3 protein is CASSQSGGLAFF. The CDR3 DNA sequence: TGTGCCAGCAGCCAAAGCGGGGGCCTGGCTTTCTTT. The chain couples TRBV5-4 to TRBJ1-1; maybe TRBD1 (6 bases). Trimming shortened V by 4 bases and J by 11 bases, and 15 bases separated the two germline ends. Germline assignment: CDR1 SGHNT and CDR2 YYREEE (reference sequence). This CDR3 contains 12 residues. Full variable domain (missing parts from reference TRBV5-4 and TRBJ1-1): ETGVTQSPTHLIKTRGQQVTLRCSSQSGHNTVSWYQQALGQGPQFIFQYYREEENGRGNFPPRFSGLQFPNYSSELNVNALELDDSALYLCASSQSGGLAFFGQGTRLTVV.

This chain links TRBV25-1 with TRBJ1-2, with 7 bases aligning to TRBD1. Germline V gene lookup returns CDR1 MGHDK and CDR2 SYGVNS. This CDR3 has 13 amino acids. Trimming took 2 bases from V and 8 from J; bases not matched to a gene: 5. CDR3 in DNA: TGTGCCAGCAGTGAAGACAGGGTCTGGGGCTACACCTTC. It translates to CASSEDRVWGYTF.

The chain uses TRBV10-3 and TRBJ2-1; D remains unclear. This CDR3 spans 12 amino acids. The germline V gene encodes CDR1 ENHRY and CDR2 SYGVKD. The germline V and J ends were trimmed by 4 bases and 8 bases, with 9 bases remaining between them. CDR3 loop: CAISAHRDEQFF. In nucleotides, the CDR3 is TGTGCCATCAGTGCTCATCGGGATGAGCAGTTCTTC.

This clone appeared a single time. This chain connects TRBV5-4 to TRBJ2-5; 7 bases map to TRBD1. J lost 5 bases, V lost 3 bases, and 13 bases had no gene match. Germline V gene sequence: CDR1 SGHNT, CDR2 YYREEE (reference sequence). The CDR3 contains 16 residues. The CDR3 region has the DNA TGTGCCAGCAGCTGGGGGCAGGGGGTCCAGGGGGAGACCCAGTACTTC. Translation: CASSWGQGVQGETQYF. Together with reference TRBV5-4 and TRBJ2-5, the CDR3 gives the full variable domain: ETGVTQSPTHLIKTRGQQVTLRCSSQSGHNTVSWYQQALGQGPQFIFQYYREEENGRGNFPPRFSGLQFPNYSSELNVNALELDDSALYLCASSWGQGVQGETQYFGPGTRLLVL.

This clone showed up just a few times. The J gene is TRBJ1-2, the V gene TRBV4-3; D is undetermined. With 0 bases removed from V and 6 bases from J, the gap between germline ends came to 14 bases. The germline gives CDR1 LGHNA, CDR2 YSLEER. The CDR3 covers 15 residues. CDR3 sequence reads: CASSQDLPSGDGYTF. The CDR3 DNA is TGCGCCAGCAGCCAAGATCTGCCCAGCGGTGATGGCTACACCTTC.

The chain employs TRBV30 and TRBJ1-1, with no clear D. The CDR3 covers 13 residues. V lost 1 base, J lost 0 bases, and 6 bases lay in between. CDR1 is GTSNPN, CDR2 SVGIG, per germline (reference sequence). CDR3 sequence reads: CAWSAVVNTEAFF. The CDR3 DNA is TGTGCCTGGAGTGCCGTTGTGAACACTGAAGCTTTCTTT.